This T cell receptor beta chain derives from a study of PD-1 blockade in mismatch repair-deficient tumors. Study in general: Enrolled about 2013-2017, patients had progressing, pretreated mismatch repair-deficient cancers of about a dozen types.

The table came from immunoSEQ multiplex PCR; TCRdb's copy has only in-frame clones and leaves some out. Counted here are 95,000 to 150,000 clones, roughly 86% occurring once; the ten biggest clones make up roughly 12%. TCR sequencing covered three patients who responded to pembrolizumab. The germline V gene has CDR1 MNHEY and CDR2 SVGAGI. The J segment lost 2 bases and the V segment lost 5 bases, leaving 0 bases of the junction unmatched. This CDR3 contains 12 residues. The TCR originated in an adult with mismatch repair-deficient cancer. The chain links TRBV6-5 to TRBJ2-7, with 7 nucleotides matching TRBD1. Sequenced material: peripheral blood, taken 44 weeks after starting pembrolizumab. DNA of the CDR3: TGTGCCAGCAGTACAGGGGCCTACGAGCAGTACTTC. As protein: CASSTGAYEQYF.